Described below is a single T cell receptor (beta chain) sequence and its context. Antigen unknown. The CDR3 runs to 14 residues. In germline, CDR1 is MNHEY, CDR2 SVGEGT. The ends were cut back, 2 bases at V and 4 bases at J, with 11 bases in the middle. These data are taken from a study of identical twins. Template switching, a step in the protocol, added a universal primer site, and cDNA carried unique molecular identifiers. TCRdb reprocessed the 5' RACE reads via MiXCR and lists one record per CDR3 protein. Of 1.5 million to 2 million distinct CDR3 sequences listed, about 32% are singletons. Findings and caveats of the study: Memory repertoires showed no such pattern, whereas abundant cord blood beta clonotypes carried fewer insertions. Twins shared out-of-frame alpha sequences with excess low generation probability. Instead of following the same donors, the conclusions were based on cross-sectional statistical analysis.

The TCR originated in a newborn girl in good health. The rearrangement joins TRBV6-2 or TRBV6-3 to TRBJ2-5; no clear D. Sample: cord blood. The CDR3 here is CASSYRVPIETQYF. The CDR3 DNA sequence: TGTGCCAGCAGTTACCGGGTCCCAATAGAGACCCAGTACTTC.